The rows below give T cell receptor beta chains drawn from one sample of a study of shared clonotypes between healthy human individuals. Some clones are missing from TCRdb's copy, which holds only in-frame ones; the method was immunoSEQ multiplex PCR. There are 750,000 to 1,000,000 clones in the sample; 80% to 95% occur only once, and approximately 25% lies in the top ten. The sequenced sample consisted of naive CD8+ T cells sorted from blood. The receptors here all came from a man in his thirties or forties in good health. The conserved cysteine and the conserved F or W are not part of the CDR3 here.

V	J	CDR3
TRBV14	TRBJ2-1	ASSHKLAVYNEQF
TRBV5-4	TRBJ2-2	ASSLAGLAVTGELF
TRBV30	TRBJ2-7	AWSDAYEQY
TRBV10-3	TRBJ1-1	ASGGEGATEAF
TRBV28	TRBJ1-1	ASSDKNTEAF
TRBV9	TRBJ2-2	ASSVEGTVAGELF
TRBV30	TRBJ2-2	AWNIGRGNTGELF
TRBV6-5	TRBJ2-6	ASSYSVSIYHVLT
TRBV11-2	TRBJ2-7	ASSLSGPLIYEQY
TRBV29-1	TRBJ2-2	SVDRGTGELF
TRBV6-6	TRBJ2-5	ASTTTGPIETQY
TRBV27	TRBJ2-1	ASSLGLYNEQF
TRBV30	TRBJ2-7	AWSVQRSRNEIEQY
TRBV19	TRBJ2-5	ASSIVPGKETQY
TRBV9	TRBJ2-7	ASSVDSTGHPYEQY
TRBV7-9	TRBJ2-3	ASSGHARGVRPSTDTQY
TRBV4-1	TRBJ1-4	ASSQESAEKLF
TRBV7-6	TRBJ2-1	ASSLAASVYNEQF
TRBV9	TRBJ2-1	ASSVGWGDRPYNEQF
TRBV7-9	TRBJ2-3	ASSPVTPGVDTQY